Below are 25 T cell receptor beta chains sequenced from a single sample in a study of identical twins (dated by TCRdb to between 2015 and 2016). Libraries were prepared through 5' RACE. The sequencer listed for this sample is Illumina HiSeq 2000. The raw public data were reprocessed by TCRdb itself: fastp quality trimming at Q25, MiXCR clonotype calling, in-frame beta chains only. Duplicate CDR3 protein sequences are folded into a single record with the most common DNA and genes. In this sample the table shows some 900,000 distinct CDR3 sequences, about 12% of which occur a single time. The ten top clones hold around 1.6% of the sample. These data were also filed under a second study, of yellow fever vaccine responses in identical twins.

Material for sequencing was PBMCs. All receptors derive from a woman between 18 and 30 years old in good health.

CDR3 amino acids: CSTASGGASPEQFF. CDR3 nucleotide sequence: TGCAGCACGGCTAGCGGGGGGGCCTCTCCTGAGCAGTTCTTC. J is TRBJ2-1 and V is TRBV29-1; 12 bases map to TRBD2. Germline V gene data show CDR1 as SQVTM and CDR2 as ANQGSEA. The CDR3 is made up of 14 amino acids. The junction had 11 bases not matched to a gene; V was cut back by 8 bases and J by 9 bases.

This clonotype was counted only a few times. This rearrangement joins TRBV28 to TRBJ2-1; 7 bases line up with TRBD2. The CDR3 covers 16 residues. Germline CDR1 and CDR2: MDHEN and SYDVKM. J was trimmed by 8 bases and V by 3 bases; bases with no gene match: 13. The CDR3 is CASSLSSGPMSDEQFF. In nucleotides, the CDR3 is TGTGCCAGCAGTTTGTCTAGCGGCCCAATGAGCGATGAGCAGTTCTTC.

The table lists this clonotype with a few counts. This rearrangement joins TRBV28 to TRBJ1-6; D is ambiguous. Trimming shortened V by 8 bases and J by 7 bases, and 12 bases separated the two germline ends. This CDR3 has 13 residues. CDR1 and CDR2 from the germline V gene are MDHEN and SYDVKM. The CDR3 DNA reads TGTGCCAGCCTAGACACGACGAATTCACCCCTCCACTTT. Amino acid sequence: CASLDTTNSPLHF.

This clonotype has just a few counts. The chain links TRBV11-2 to TRBJ2-7; the match to TRBD2 covers 8 bases. The CDR3 has 13 amino acids. V was pared by 6 bases and J by 7 bases, with 8 bases of the junction left unmatched. Germline V CDR1 and CDR2: SGHAT, FQNNGV. The CDR3 DNA reads TGTGCCAGCAGTAGCGGGGAGGCCGGGGAGCAGTACGTC. Amino acid sequence: CASSSGEAGEQYV.

This clonotype came up many times. The V and J genes are TRBV7-9 and TRBJ2-1; 10 bases are shared with TRBD2. Looked up from germline, CDR1 is SEHNR and CDR2 is FQNEAQ (reference sequence). The V and J ends lost 2 bases and 5 bases, in that order; junction bases with no gene match: 3. This CDR3 comprises 15 residues. The CDR3 DNA reads TGTGCCAGCAGCTTAAGCGGGAGGGTAGACAATGAGCAGTTCTTC. It specifies CASSLSGRVDNEQFF. Complete variable domain (other parts from reference TRBV7-9 and TRBJ2-1): DTGVSQNPRHKITKRGQNVTFRCDPISEHNRLYWYRQTLGQGPEFLTYFQNEAQLEKSRLLSDRFSAERPKGSFSTLEIQRTEQGDSAMYLCASSLSGRVDNEQFFGPGTRLTVL.

This clonotype occurred a few times. The V gene is TRBV27, the J gene TRBJ2-1; D is undetermined. In germline, CDR1 is MNHEY, CDR2 SMNVEV (reference sequence). V was cut by 5 bases and J by 0 bases, with 23 bases left in between. CDR3 length: 19 residues. The chain's CDR3 is CASSPLGSSTASSYNEQFF. DNA of the CDR3: TGTGCCAGCAGTCCGCTGGGTTCCTCGACGGCCTCCTCCTACAATGAGCAGTTCTTC.

This clonotype turned up a few times. J is TRBJ1-5 and V is TRBV19; D is possibly TRBD1 (5 bases). CDR1 LNHDA and CDR2 SQIVND come from the germline V gene (reference sequence). V gave up 6 bases and J gave up 6 bases, with 9 bases separating them. This CDR3 spans 12 amino acids. The CDR3 here is CASSRVSQPQHF. The CDR3 DNA follows: TGTGCCAGTAGCAGGGTTAGTCAGCCCCAGCATTTT.

The chain recombines TRBV6-5 with TRBJ2-3; D possibly uses TRBD1 or TRBD2 (5 bases each). The CDR3 runs 15 residues. Germline V CDR1 and CDR2: MNHEY, SVGAGI. The V gene lost 2 bases and the J gene lost 0 bases, with 9 bases spanning the gap. The DNA of the CDR3 is TGTGCCAGCAGTTACGAGGGACGGAGCACAGATACGCAGTATTTT. Translated: CASSYEGRSTDTQYF.

V is TRBV5-1 and J is TRBJ2-3; 7 bases fit TRBD1. With V trimmed by 8 bases and J by 2 bases, 8 bases remained unmatched. CDR3 length: 14 amino acids. Looked up from germline, CDR1 is SGHRS and CDR2 is YFSETQ. The CDR3 sequence is CASKRTGDTDTQYF. For the CDR3, the DNA is TGCGCCAGTAAGAGGACAGGCGACACAGATACGCAGTATTTT.

There are many counts of this clonotype. The chain couples TRBV24-1 to TRBJ2-5, with D maybe TRBD1 (5 bases). This CDR3 contains 14 residues. Germline lookup yields CDR1 KGHDR and CDR2 SFDVKD. V was cut by 4 bases and J by 5 bases, with 13 bases left in between. CDR3 region: CATSDTRGSETQYF. The DNA for the CDR3 is TGTGCCACCAGTGACACAAGGGGTTCTGAGACCCAGTACTTC.

The table lists this clonotype with a few counts. CDR3 coding DNA: TGTGCCAGCAGTTTAAGGGGGCGCATCCCTTTAGGTGGCTACACCTTC. This sequence encodes CASSLRGRIPLGGYTF. This chain connects TRBV12-3 or TRBV12-4 to TRBJ1-2; 7 nucleotides align to TRBD1. The V gene end was trimmed by 2 bases and the J gene end by 7 bases; junction bases not matched to a gene: 13. The CDR3 contains 16 residues.

The chain is built from TRBV6-1 and TRBJ2-3; the D gene is possibly TRBD2 (6 bases). Germline-derived CDR1 and CDR2 are MNHNS and SASEGT. Trimming removed 1 base from V and 1 base from J, with 12 bases in between. The CDR3 has 16 amino acids. In nucleotides, the CDR3 is TGTGCCAGCAGTGAAGACGGACTACGGGGCACAGATACGCAGTATTTT. Encoded protein: CASSEDGLRGTDTQYF.

This clonotype came up many times. The chain joins TRBV29-1 to TRBJ2-5; the D call may be TRBD1 or TRBD2 (5 bases each). V dropped 4 bases and J dropped 5 bases, with 26 bases sitting between them. The CDR3 loop spans 17 amino acids. In germline, CDR1 is SQVTM, CDR2 ANQGSEA. The CDR3, as DNA: TGCAGCGTTGCTTCCGGGGTACGGGACCTCCTTTTGGAGACCCAGTACTTC. It codes for CSVASGVRDLLLETQYF.

This clonotype was counted between two and nine times. The V call is TRBV4-2, the J call TRBJ1-6, with D hard to call. The germline V and J ends were trimmed by 1 base and 10 bases, with 14 bases remaining between them. Germline V CDR1 and CDR2: LGHNA, YNFKEQ. The CDR3 has 15 amino acids. CDR3 sequence reads: CASSQVGPLVSPLHF. CDR3 DNA: TGTGCCAGCAGCCAAGTTGGTCCCCTGGTCTCACCCCTCCACTTT.

The V and J genes are TRBV9 and TRBJ2-1, with D tentatively TRBD1 (5 bases). V lost 3 bases, J lost 9 bases, and 19 bases lay in between. The germline V gene has CDR1 SGDLS and CDR2 YYNGEE. The CDR3 covers 15 residues. The CDR3 DNA is TGTGCCAGCAGCGCCGATCAGCACTCTGGGGCTGAGCAGTTCTTC. As protein: CASSADQHSGAEQFF.

Ten or more counts support this clonotype. CDR3 in amino acids: CASSFEGDEQYF. CDR3 nucleotides: TGTGCCAGCAGTTTCGAGGGGGACGAGCAGTACTTC. This chain links TRBV12-3 or TRBV12-4 with TRBJ2-7; a weak D match, TRBD1 (6 bases). V shed 3 bases and J shed 5 bases, with 8 bases lying between them. The CDR3 consists of 12 residues.

This clonotype was counted only a few times. The DNA of the CDR3 is TGTGCCACCAGGGAATCTAGGGTGGGGGAGACCCAGTACTTC. This sequence encodes CATRESRVGETQYF. This rearrangement joins TRBV15 to TRBJ2-5; D unresolved. V lost 6 bases, J lost 5 bases, and 16 bases lay in between. The CDR3 spans 14 residues. Germline CDR1 and CDR2: LNHNV and YYDKDF (reference sequence).

Only a few counts were recorded for this clonotype. The chain is built from TRBV7-9 and TRBJ2-1; 8 bases agree with TRBD2. This CDR3 region has 17 residues. Germline trimming cut 2 bases from V and 3 bases from J; bases unmatched to any gene: 9. Germline V gives CDR1 SEHNR, CDR2 FQNEAQ (reference sequence). The CDR3 sequence is CASSLTQTSGVYNEQFF. For the CDR3, the DNA is TGTGCCAGCAGCTTAACTCAAACTAGCGGCGTCTACAATGAGCAGTTCTTC.

This clonotype was detected ten times or more. This chain connects TRBV7-2 to TRBJ2-5, with 11 bases fitting TRBD2. Germline V gene sequence: CDR1 SGHTA, CDR2 FQGNSA. The CDR3 covers 14 residues. Losses at the gene ends were 5 bases for V and 5 bases for J; bases not matched to a gene: 4. DNA of the CDR3: TGTGCCAGCAGCCCATGGACTAGCGGGGAGACCCAGTACTTC. Translation gives CASSPWTSGETQYF. Full variable domain (remainder filled in from reference TRBV7-2 and TRBJ2-5): GAGVSQSPSNKVTEKGKDVELRCDPISGHTALYWYRQSLGQGLEFLIYFQGNSAPDKSGLPSDRFSAERTGGSVSTLTIQRTQQEDSAVYLCASSPWTSGETQYFGPGTRLLVL.

This clonotype has just a few counts. This rearrangement joins TRBV3-1 to TRBJ2-2, with D perhaps being TRBD1 or TRBD2 (5 bases each). Germline CDR1 is LGHDT and CDR2 is YNNKEL (reference sequence). V was cut by 4 bases and J by 7 bases, with 22 bases left in between. The CDR3 runs to 17 residues. The CDR3 sequence is CASSPPGRPSPGGELFF. DNA of the CDR3: TGTGCCAGCAGCCCGCCGGGACGCCCATCTCCTGGCGGGGAGCTGTTTTTT.

J is TRBJ2-4 and V is TRBV20-1; 8 positions agree with TRBD1. The CDR3 contains 12 residues. The germline gives CDR1 DFQATT, CDR2 SNEGSKA (reference sequence). Unmatched junction bases numbered 3, after V lost 5 bases and J lost 6 bases. CDR3 nucleotides: TGCAGTGCTGGGACAGGCCTAAACATTCAGTACTTC. Translation gives CSAGTGLNIQYF.

Only a few counts were recorded for this clonotype. This chain joins TRBV4-1 and TRBJ1-1, with D hard to call. Trimming shortened V by 1 base and J by 10 bases, and 13 bases separated the two germline ends. CDR3 length: 13 residues. Per the germline V gene, CDR1 is MGHRA and CDR2 is YSYEKL. The DNA of the CDR3 is TGCGCCAGCAGCCAAGCCGGTTGGGATTCAGCTTTCTTT. Translation gives CASSQAGWDSAFF.

The chain carries TRBV20-1 and TRBJ2-4; D perhaps matches TRBD2 (5 bases). Germline lookup yields CDR1 DFQATT and CDR2 SNEGSKA (reference sequence). V was trimmed by 4 bases and J by 5 bases, leaving 21 bases between them. The CDR3 runs to 16 residues. CDR3 amino acids: CSATGLITRWENIQYF. The DNA of the CDR3 is TGCAGTGCTACAGGACTCATCACCCGCTGGGAAAACATTCAGTACTTC.

This clonotype was observed a handful of times. The CDR3 loop reads CASSLGQKLKYGYTF. The CDR3 DNA follows: TGTGCCAGCAGCTTAGGGCAGAAGTTAAAGTATGGCTACACCTTC. The chain links TRBV7-8 to TRBJ1-2; D ambiguous. This CDR3 contains 15 residues. CDR1 and CDR2 (germline): SGHVS, FQNEAQ. V was trimmed by 1 base and J by 5 bases, leaving 14 bases between them.

On this clonotype itself: Just one base apart from a much larger clone, this may be a read error. The chain couples TRBV5-1 to TRBJ2-1; 10 nucleotides match TRBD1. This CDR3 region has 15 residues. In germline, CDR1 is SGHRS, CDR2 YFSETQ. The CDR3 loop reads CAISQGQGTYNEQFF. The CDR3 DNA follows: TGCGCCATCAGCCAGGGACAGGGGACCTACAATGAGCAGTTCTTC.